Shown below are 11 T cell receptor beta chains from a single sample sequenced in a study of blood T cells in healthy people across ages. A second PCR of 7 to 11 cycles used a sample-barcoded 5' primer and a J-beta primer mix. In TCRdb, the 5' RACE reads were re-called with MiXCR into one record per CDR3 protein. Of 800,000 to 950,000 distinct CDR3 sequences listed, around 46% are singletons. The sequencing input was blood. The source is a man between 25 and 39 years old in good health.

This clonotype was recorded a few times. This chain uses TRBV5-1 with TRBJ2-1; possibly TRBD1 for D (6 bases). Trimming stripped 2 bases from V and 5 bases from J, with 8 bases between. Germline V gives CDR1 SGHRS, CDR2 YFSETQ. The CDR3 runs 13 residues. Here the CDR3 DNA reads TGCGCCAGCAGCTTCTCAGGGGACAATGAGCAGTTCTTC. Protein product: CASSFSGDNEQFF. Using reference TRBV5-1 and TRBJ2-1 for the parts outside the CDR3, the full variable domain is KAGVTQTPRYLIKTRGQQVTLSCSPISGHRSVSWYQQTPGQGLQFLFEYFSETQRNKGNFPGRFSGRQFSNSRSEMNVSTLELGDSALYLCASSFSGDNEQFFGPGTRLTVL.

This chain links TRBV7-3 with TRBJ1-2; tentatively, D is TRBD1 (5 bases). V lost 5 bases and J lost 2, with 18 bases in between. The germline gives CDR1 SGHTA, CDR2 FQGTGA. This CDR3 spans 16 amino acids. The CDR3 DNA follows: TGTGCCAGCAGCCCAGCCCCCGGGGGTAAAAACTATGGCTACACCTTC. Translation: CASSPAPGGKNYGYTF.

The CDR3 reads CASSLASVYEQYF. As DNA, the CDR3 is TGTGCCAGCAGCTTGGCCTCTGTCTACGAGCAGTACTTC. This chain uses TRBV5-6 with TRBJ2-7; D call uncertain. From germline, CDR1 is SGHDT and CDR2 YYEEEE. V lost 0 bases and J 3 bases, leaving 7 bases between the germline ends. This CDR3 spans 13 amino acids.

The chain is built from TRBV5-1 and TRBJ2-5; D is possibly TRBD1 (5 bases). With 5 bases removed from V and 2 bases from J, the gap between germline ends came to 13 bases. Germline CDR1 reads SGHRS; CDR2 reads YFSETQ. This CDR3 has 14 amino acids. This chain's CDR3 is CASSPDTLQETQYF. CDR3 DNA: TGCGCCAGCAGTCCGGACACCTTACAAGAGACCCAGTACTTC.

This clonotype was seen a handful of times. J is TRBJ1-5 and V is TRBV28, with 10 bases identical to TRBD1. This CDR3 has 16 amino acids. Trimming took 5 bases from V and 7 from J; bases not matched to a gene: 11. Germline lookup yields CDR1 MDHEN and CDR2 SYDVKM. For the CDR3, the DNA is TGTGCCAGCAGTGACCAGACAGGGGGCGCCTGGCAGCCCCAGCATTTT. It specifies CASSDQTGGAWQPQHF. The whole variable domain, filled in from reference TRBV28 and TRBJ1-5, reads DVKVTQSSRYLVKRTGEKVFLECVQDMDHENMFWYRQDPGLGLRLIYFSYDVKMKEKGDIPEGYSVSREKKERFSLILESASTNQTSMYLCASSDQTGGAWQPQHFGDGTRLSIL.

This clonotype was seen only once. The J gene is TRBJ2-1, the V gene TRBV4-1; 8 nucleotides align to TRBD1. Germline CDR1 is MGHRA and CDR2 is YSYEKL. CDR3 length: 15 amino acids. Trimming cost V 6 bases and J 2 bases; bases outside gene matches: 6. The CDR3 DNA reads TGCGCCAGCAGAGATTACAGGGGGGCCTACAATGAGCAGTTCTTC. As protein: CASRDYRGAYNEQFF.

This chain uses TRBV7-2 with TRBJ2-3; the match to TRBD2 covers 7 bases. CDR1 and CDR2 (germline): SGHTA, FQGNSA. The CDR3 covers 14 residues. Germline trimming cut 3 bases from V and 9 bases from J; bases unmatched to any gene: 9. The CDR3 DNA reads TGTGCCAGCAGCTTGGGGGGAGGGCCGGTCACGCAGTATTTT. This translates into CASSLGGGPVTQYF.

The chain employs TRBV7-9 and TRBJ1-6; D unclear. V lost 4 bases and J 6 bases, leaving 10 bases between the germline ends. Germline V gives CDR1 SEHNR, CDR2 FQNEAQ (reference sequence). This CDR3 region has 14 residues. In DNA form, the CDR3 reads TGTGCCAGCAGCTCGAGCGAACCTAATTCACCCCTCCACTTT. It encodes CASSSSEPNSPLHF.

This clonotype was observed a handful of times. The gene calls are TRBV7-9 and TRBJ1-1, with a weak D call TRBD1 (5 bases). Germline V CDR1 and CDR2: SEHNR, FQNEAQ (reference sequence). This CDR3 spans 16 amino acids. V was shortened by 0 bases and J by 3 bases, with 14 bases between the two germline ends. This CDR3 is CASSLASGGGDTEAFF. CDR3 nucleotide sequence: TGTGCCAGCAGCTTAGCGTCGGGGGGAGGCGACACTGAAGCTTTCTTT.

This clonotype was seen a handful of times. CDR3 sequence (DNA): TGTGCCATCAGTGCCCCGCCGGGGGAGACCCAGTACTTC. It translates to CAISAPPGETQYF. The rearrangement uses TRBV10-3 and TRBJ2-5; D may be TRBD2 (5 bases). From germline, CDR1 is ENHRY and CDR2 SYGVKD. The CDR3 extends over 13 amino acids. The V end lost 4 bases, the J end lost 5 bases, and 11 bases lay between the germline ends.

V and J are TRBV29-1 and TRBJ2-1; 7 positions agree with TRBD1. Germline V gene sequence: CDR1 SQVTM, CDR2 ANQGSEA. The CDR3 length is 13 residues. The trim removed 6 bases at V and 5 bases at J, leaving 7 bases unmatched. The CDR3 sequence: CSVRDRGDNEQFF. CDR3 bases: TGCAGCGTCCGGGACAGAGGGGACAATGAGCAGTTCTTC.